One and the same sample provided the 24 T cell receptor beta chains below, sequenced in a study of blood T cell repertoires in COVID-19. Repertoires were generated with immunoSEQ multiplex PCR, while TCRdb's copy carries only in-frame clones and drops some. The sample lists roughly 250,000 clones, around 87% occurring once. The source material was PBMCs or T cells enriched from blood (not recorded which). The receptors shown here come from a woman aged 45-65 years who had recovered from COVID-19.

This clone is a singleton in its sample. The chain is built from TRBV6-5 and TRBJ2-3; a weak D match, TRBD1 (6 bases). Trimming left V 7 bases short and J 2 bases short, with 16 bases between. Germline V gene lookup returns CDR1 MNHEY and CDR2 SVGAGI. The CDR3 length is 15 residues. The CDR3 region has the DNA TGTGCCAGCACCTACCGACAGGAGTCCACAGATACGCAGTATTTT. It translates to CASTYRQESTDTQYF.

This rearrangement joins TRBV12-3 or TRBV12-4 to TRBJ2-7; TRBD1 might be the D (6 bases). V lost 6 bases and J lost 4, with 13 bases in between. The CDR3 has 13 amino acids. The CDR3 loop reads CASSYRVQYEQYF. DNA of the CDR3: TGTGCCAGCAGCTACAGGGTACAGTACGAGCAGTACTTC.

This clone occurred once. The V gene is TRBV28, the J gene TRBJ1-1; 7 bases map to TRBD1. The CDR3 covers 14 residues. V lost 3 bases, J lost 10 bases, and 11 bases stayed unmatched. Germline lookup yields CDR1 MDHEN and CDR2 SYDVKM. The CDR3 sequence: CASSLGTEGAGAFF. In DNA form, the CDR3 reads TGTGCCAGCAGTTTGGGGACTGAGGGGGCTGGAGCTTTCTTT.

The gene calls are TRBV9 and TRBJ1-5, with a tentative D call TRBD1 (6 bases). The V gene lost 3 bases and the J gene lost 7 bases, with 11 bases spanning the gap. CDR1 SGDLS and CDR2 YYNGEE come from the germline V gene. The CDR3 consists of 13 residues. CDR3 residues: CASSGPQGQPQHF. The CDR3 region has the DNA TGTGCCAGCAGCGGGCCACAGGGCCAGCCCCAGCATTTT.

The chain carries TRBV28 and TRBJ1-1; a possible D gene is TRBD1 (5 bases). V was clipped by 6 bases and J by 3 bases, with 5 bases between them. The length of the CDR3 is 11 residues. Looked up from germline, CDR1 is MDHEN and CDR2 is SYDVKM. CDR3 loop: CASRGHTEAFF. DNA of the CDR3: TGTGCCAGCAGGGGGCACACTGAAGCTTTCTTT.

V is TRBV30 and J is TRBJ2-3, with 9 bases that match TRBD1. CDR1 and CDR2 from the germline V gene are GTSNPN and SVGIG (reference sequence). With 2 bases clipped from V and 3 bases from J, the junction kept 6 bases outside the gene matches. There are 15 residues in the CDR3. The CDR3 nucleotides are TGTGCCTGGAGTCTAAAGGGACAGGGAACAGATACGCAGTATTTT. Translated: CAWSLKGQGTDTQYF.

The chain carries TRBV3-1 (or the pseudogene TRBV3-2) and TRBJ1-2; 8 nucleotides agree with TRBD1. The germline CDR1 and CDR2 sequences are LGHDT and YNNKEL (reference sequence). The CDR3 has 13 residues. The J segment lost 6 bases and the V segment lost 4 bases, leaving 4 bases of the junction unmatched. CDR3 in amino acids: CASSLGQGDGYTF. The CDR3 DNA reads TGTGCCAGCAGCCTCGGACAGGGCGATGGCTACACCTTC.

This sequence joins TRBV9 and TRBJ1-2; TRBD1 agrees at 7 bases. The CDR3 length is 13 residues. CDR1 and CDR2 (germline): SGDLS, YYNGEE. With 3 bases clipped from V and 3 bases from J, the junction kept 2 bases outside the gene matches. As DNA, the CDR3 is TGTGCCAGCAGCGGACAGGGCGACTATGGCTACACCTTC. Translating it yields CASSGQGDYGYTF.

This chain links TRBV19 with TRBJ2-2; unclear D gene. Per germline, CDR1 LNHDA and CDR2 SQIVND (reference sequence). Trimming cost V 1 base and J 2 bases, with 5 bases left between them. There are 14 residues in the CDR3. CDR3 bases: TGTGCCAGTAGTATAGGGCTCAACACCGGGGAGCTGTTTTTT. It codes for CASSIGLNTGELFF.

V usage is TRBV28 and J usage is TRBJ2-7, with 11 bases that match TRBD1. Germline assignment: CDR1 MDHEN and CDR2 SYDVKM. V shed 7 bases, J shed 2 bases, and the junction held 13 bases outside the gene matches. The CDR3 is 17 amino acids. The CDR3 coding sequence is TGTGCCAGCACCGACCCCCCTCGGACAGGGGGCACCTACGAGCAGTACTTC. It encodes CASTDPPRTGGTYEQYF.

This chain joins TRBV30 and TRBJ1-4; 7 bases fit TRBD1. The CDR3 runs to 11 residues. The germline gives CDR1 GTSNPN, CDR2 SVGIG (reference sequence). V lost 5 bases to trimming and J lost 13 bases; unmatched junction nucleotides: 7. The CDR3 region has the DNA TGTGCCTGGGGAGGGGACAGTCTACTGTTTTTT. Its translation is CAWGGDSLLFF.

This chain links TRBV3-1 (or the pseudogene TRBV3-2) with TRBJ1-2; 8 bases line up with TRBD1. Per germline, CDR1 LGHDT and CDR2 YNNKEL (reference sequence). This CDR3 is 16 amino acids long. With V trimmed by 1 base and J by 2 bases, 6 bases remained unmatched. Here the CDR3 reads CASSQVPGQGNYGYTF. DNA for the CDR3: TGTGCCAGCAGCCAAGTTCCCGGACAGGGCAACTATGGCTACACCTTC.

CDR3 nucleotides: TGTGCCAGCAGCGCGCGACGGACTAGCGTCACAGATACGCAGTATTTT. Translating gives CASSARRTSVTDTQYF. The chain joins TRBV9 to TRBJ2-3; TRBD2 aligns across 9 bases. Germline lookup yields CDR1 SGDLS and CDR2 YYNGEE. V dropped 3 bases and J dropped 2; count of bases not matched to a gene: 7. The CDR3 extends over 16 amino acids.

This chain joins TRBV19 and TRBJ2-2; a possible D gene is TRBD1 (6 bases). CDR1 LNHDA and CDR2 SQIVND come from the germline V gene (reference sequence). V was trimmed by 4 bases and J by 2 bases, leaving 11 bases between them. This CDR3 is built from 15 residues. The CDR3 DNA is TGTGCCAGTAGTACTTCGGACAGAAACACCGGGGAGCTGTTTTTT. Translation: CASSTSDRNTGELFF.

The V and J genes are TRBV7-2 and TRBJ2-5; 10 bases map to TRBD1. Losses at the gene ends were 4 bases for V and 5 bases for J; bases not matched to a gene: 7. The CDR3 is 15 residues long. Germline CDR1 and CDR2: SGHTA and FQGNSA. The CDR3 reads CASSSRGTGVETQYF. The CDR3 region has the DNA TGTGCCAGCAGCTCCCGGGGGACAGGGGTTGAGACCCAGTACTTC. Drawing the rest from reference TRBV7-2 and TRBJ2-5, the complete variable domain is GAGVSQSPSNKVTEKGKDVELRCDPISGHTALYWYRQSLGQGLEFLIYFQGNSAPDKSGLPSDRFSAERTGGSVSTLTIQRTQQEDSAVYLCASSSRGTGVETQYFGPGTRLLVL.

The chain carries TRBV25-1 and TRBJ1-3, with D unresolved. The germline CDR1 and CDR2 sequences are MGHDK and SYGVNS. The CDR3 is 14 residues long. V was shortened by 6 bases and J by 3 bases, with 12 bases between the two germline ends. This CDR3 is CASSGVGDGNTIYF. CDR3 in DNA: TGTGCCAGCAGCGGGGTCGGGGATGGAAACACCATATATTTT.

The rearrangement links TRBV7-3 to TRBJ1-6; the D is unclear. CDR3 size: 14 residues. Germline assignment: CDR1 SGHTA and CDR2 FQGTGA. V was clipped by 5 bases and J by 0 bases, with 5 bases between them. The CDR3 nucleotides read TGTGCCAGCAGCCTTTCCTCCTATAATTCACCCCTCCACTTT. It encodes CASSLSSYNSPLHF.

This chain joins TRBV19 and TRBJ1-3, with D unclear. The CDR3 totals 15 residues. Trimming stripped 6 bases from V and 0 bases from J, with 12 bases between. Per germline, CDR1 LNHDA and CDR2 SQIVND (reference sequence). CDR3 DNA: TGTGCCAGTAGACAAGAATACACCTCTGGAAACACCATATATTTT. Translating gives CASRQEYTSGNTIYF.

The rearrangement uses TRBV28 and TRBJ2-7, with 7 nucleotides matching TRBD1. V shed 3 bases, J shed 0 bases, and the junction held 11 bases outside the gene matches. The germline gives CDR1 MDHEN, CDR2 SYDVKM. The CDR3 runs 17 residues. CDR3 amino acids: CASSFFPPRQGSYEQYF. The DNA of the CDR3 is TGTGCCAGCAGTTTTTTCCCCCCCCGACAGGGCTCCTACGAGCAGTACTTC. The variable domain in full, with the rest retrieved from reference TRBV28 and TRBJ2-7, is DVKVTQSSRYLVKRTGEKVFLECVQDMDHENMFWYRQDPGLGLRLIYFSYDVKMKEKGDIPEGYSVSREKKERFSLILESASTNQTSMYLCASSFFPPRQGSYEQYFGPGTRLTVT.

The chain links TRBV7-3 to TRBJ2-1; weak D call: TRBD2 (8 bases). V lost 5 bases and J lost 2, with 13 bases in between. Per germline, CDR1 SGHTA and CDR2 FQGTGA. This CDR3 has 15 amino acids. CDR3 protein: CASSRGGQPYNEQFF. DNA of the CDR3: TGTGCCAGCAGCCGGGGGGGACAGCCCTACAATGAGCAGTTCTTC.

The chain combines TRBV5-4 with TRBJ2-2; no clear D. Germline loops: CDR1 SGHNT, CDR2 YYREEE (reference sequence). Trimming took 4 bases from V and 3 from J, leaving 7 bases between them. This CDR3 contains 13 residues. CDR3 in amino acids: CASSRVDTGELFF. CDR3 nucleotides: TGTGCCAGCAGCCGGGTGGACACCGGGGAGCTGTTTTTT.

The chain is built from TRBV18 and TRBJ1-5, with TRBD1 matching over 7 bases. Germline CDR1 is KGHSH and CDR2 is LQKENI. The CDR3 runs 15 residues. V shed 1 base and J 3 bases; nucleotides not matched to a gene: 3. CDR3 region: CASSPLTGYNQPQHF. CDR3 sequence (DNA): TGTGCCAGCTCACCACTGACAGGGTACAATCAGCCCCAGCATTTT.

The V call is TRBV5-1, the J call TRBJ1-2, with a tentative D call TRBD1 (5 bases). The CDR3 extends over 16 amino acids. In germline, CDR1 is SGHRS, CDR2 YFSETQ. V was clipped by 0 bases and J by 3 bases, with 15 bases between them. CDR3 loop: CASSLAEQGMDYGYTF. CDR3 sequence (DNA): TGCGCCAGCAGCTTGGCCGAGCAGGGTATGGACTATGGCTACACCTTC.

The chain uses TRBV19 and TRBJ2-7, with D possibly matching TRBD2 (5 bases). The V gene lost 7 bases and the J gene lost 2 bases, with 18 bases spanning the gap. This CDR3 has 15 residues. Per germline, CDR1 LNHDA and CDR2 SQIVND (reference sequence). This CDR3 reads CASTDPKSGTYEQYF. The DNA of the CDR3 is TGTGCCAGTACTGACCCTAAAAGCGGAACCTACGAGCAGTACTTC.